A single sample gave rise to the 25 T cell receptor beta chains below, sequenced in a study of cytomegalovirus exposure and HLA in healthy donors (dated by TCRdb to about 2017). Receptor amplification or capture employed the immunoSEQ multiplex PCR assay. The multiplex PCR relied on a mix of 60 forward primers for TCR Vbeta segments and 13 reverse primers for TCR Jbeta segments. TCRdb's version of the immuneACCESS table is confined to in-frame rearrangements and falls short of the full clone set. An unresolved V gene accounts for under half of the shortfall where checked; the remainder is of unknown origin. The sample has about 230,000 clones on record, 70% to 90% of them singletons. The top ten hold around 0.23% of the sample. Sequenced input: PBMCs. The receptors stem from a girl aged 2 to 9 in good health and CMV-seronegative.

The V gene is TRBV28, the J gene TRBJ2-7, with TRBD2 matching 14 bases. Germline V lookup: CDR1 MDHEN, CDR2 SYDVKM. The CDR3 is 17 amino acids. V lost 2 bases to trimming and J lost 4 bases; unmatched junction nucleotides: 7. The CDR3 sequence: CASSLRLAGGGGYEQYF. The CDR3 DNA is TGTGCCAGCAGTTTAAGACTAGCGGGAGGGGGCGGATACGAGCAGTACTTC.

The V and J genes are TRBV11-3 and TRBJ2-1; D perhaps matches TRBD1 (6 bases). V was pared by 4 bases and J by 6 bases, with 7 bases between. The CDR3 consists of 12 residues. Germline values: CDR1 SGHNT, CDR2 YENEEA. This chain's CDR3 is CASSSGVNEQFF. The CDR3 nucleotides are TGTGCCAGCAGCTCAGGGGTCAATGAGCAGTTCTTC.

The chain employs TRBV5-6 and TRBJ2-7, with 7 bases aligning to TRBD1. Germline V gives CDR1 SGHDT, CDR2 YYEEEE. This CDR3 has 15 residues. After removal of 4 bases from V and 1 base from J, the junction contained 8 bases not matched to a gene. CDR3 in amino acids: CASSPTGPSSYEQYF. CDR3 coding DNA: TGTGCCAGCAGCCCGACAGGGCCCTCTTCCTACGAGCAGTACTTC.

The rearrangement joins TRBV9 to TRBJ1-5; D is unclear. The ends were cut back, 0 bases at V and 4 bases at J, with 11 bases in the middle. The CDR3 extends over 15 amino acids. From germline, CDR1 is SGDLS and CDR2 YYNGEE. CDR3 loop: CASSVGNSQNQPQHF. CDR3 DNA sequence: TGTGCCAGCAGCGTAGGCAACAGCCAAAATCAGCCCCAGCATTTT.

The CDR3 reads CASSFASGSSGELFF. DNA for the CDR3: TGCGCCAGCAGCTTCGCTAGCGGGAGTAGCGGGGAGCTGTTTTTT. The rearrangement joins TRBV5-1 to TRBJ2-2; TRBD2 agrees at 10 bases. The CDR3 totals 15 residues. V trimming: 2 bases; J trimming: 7 bases; junction bases outside the gene matches: 5. The germline V gene has CDR1 SGHRS and CDR2 YFSETQ.

This clone was found a few times. The chain links TRBV5-1 to TRBJ2-3, with D perhaps TRBD2 (6 bases). There are 15 residues in the CDR3. The germline CDR1 and CDR2 sequences are SGHRS and YFSETQ. V lost 5 bases to trimming and J lost 5 bases, with 18 bases between them. The CDR3 coding sequence is TGCGCCAGCAGTAAGGACCCCCGGGAGCAAGATACGCAGTATTTT. Its translation is CASSKDPREQDTQYF.

V is TRBV30 and J is TRBJ1-2; D gene ambiguous. The germline V gene encodes CDR1 GTSNPN and CDR2 SVGIG (reference sequence). V shed 0 bases and J shed 5 bases, with 4 bases lying between them. There are 11 residues in the CDR3. The CDR3, as DNA: TGTGCCTGGAGTGTACAGTATGGCTACACCTTC. It codes for CAWSVQYGYTF.

The chain couples TRBV4-1 to TRBJ2-7, with TRBD2 matching over 11 bases. The V gene's germline CDR1 is MGHRA and CDR2 YSYEKL. Trimming cost V 4 bases and J 0 bases; bases outside gene matches: 11. The CDR3 runs to 18 residues. The CDR3 sequence: CASSLKGTSGSHSYEQYF. DNA of the CDR3: TGCGCCAGCAGCCTTAAAGGGACTAGCGGATCGCACTCCTACGAGCAGTACTTC.

The rearrangement uses TRBV7-3 and TRBJ1-5, with no clear D. V was pared by 4 bases and J by 3 bases, with 19 bases between. Germline CDR1 and CDR2: SGHTA and FQGTGA. The CDR3 extends over 17 amino acids. The CDR3 DNA sequence: TGTGCCAGCAGCTCCACTATCCCCTCTAAGTTCAATCAGCCCCAGCATTTT. It specifies CASSSTIPSKFNQPQHF.

The chain has TRBV6-5 and TRBJ2-7; possibly TRBD2 for D (5 bases). This CDR3 has 14 residues. Deletions cut 2 bases from V and 3 bases from J, with 11 bases between. Germline V gives CDR1 MNHEY, CDR2 SVGAGI. This chain's CDR3 is CASSYLRGYYEQYF. In DNA, the CDR3 is TGTGCCAGCAGTTACCTCCGGGGATACTACGAGCAGTACTTC.

This chain connects TRBV5-6 to TRBJ2-5; 9 bases line up with TRBD1. Germline V CDR1 and CDR2: SGHDT, YYEEEE. This CDR3 has 16 amino acids. Germline trimming cut 6 bases from V and 7 bases from J; bases unmatched to any gene: 16. CDR3 nucleotide sequence: TGTGCCAGCACCCTAGGGACAGGGCGACTCCCAGGGACCCAGTACTTC. This sequence encodes CASTLGTGRLPGTQYF.

The chain couples TRBV29-1 to TRBJ1-3; no definite D call. The CDR3 consists of 14 residues. Germline CDR1 reads SQVTM; CDR2 reads ANQGSEA. V lost 3 bases and J 3 bases, leaving 12 bases between the germline ends. The chain's CDR3 is CSVEERGDGNTIYF. The CDR3 nucleotides are TGCAGCGTTGAGGAGCGCGGAGATGGAAACACCATATATTTT.

The rearrangement uses TRBV5-4 and TRBJ1-2; no clear D. CDR1 and CDR2 from the germline V gene are SGHNT and YYREEE (reference sequence). The CDR3 spans 13 residues. The V and J ends lost 0 bases and 4 bases respectively, with 7 bases between them. Here the CDR3 reads CASSLAGSYGYTF. The CDR3 DNA follows: TGTGCCAGCAGCTTGGCGGGTAGCTATGGCTACACCTTC.

The rearrangement links TRBV5-4 to TRBJ1-2; 7 nucleotides line up with TRBD1. This CDR3 spans 14 amino acids. J lost 4 bases, V lost 2 bases, and 5 bases had no gene match. Germline-derived CDR1 and CDR2 are SGHNT and YYREEE (reference sequence). CDR3 sequence: CASSLGGSPYGYTF. The CDR3 nucleotides are TGTGCCAGCAGCTTAGGGGGCTCCCCCTATGGCTACACCTTC.

The chain links TRBV2 to TRBJ2-7; 8 bases fit TRBD2. The CDR3 extends over 17 amino acids. Losses at the gene ends were 3 bases for V and 8 bases for J; bases not matched to a gene: 18. Germline CDR1 reads SNHLY; CDR2 reads FYNNEI. The CDR3 spells CASSEGKSSGSLVKQYF. CDR3 DNA: TGTGCCAGCAGTGAGGGGAAGTCGAGCGGGAGCTTAGTTAAGCAGTACTTC.

There are a few counts of this clone. The chain joins TRBV11-2 to TRBJ2-7; D is ambiguous. The CDR3 totals 15 residues. V lost 2 bases, J lost 1 base, and 12 bases lay in between. Germline V gene sequence: CDR1 SGHAT, CDR2 FQNNGV. The CDR3 protein is CASSLSTVPSYEQYF. CDR3 DNA: TGTGCCAGCAGCTTAAGCACAGTACCATCCTACGAGCAGTACTTC. Complete variable domain (other parts from reference TRBV11-2 and TRBJ2-7): EAGVAQSPRYKIIEKRQSVAFWCNPISGHATLYWYQQILGQGPKLLIQFQNNGVVDDSQLPKDRFSAERLKGVDSTLKIQPAKLEDSAVYLCASSLSTVPSYEQYFGPGTRLTVT.

V and J are TRBV4-2 and TRBJ2-1, with D hard to call. V was trimmed by 1 base and J by 3 bases, leaving 13 bases between them. The CDR3 length is 16 residues. The germline V gene has CDR1 LGHNA and CDR2 YNFKEQ. CDR3 in DNA: TGTGCCAGCAGCCAAGCAAGGAGTTATAACTACAATGAGCAGTTCTTC. This encodes CASSQARSYNYNEQFF.

The chain recombines TRBV6-1 with TRBJ2-3; no clear D gene. This CDR3 is 12 amino acids long. The V gene lost 1 base and the J gene lost 5 bases, with 4 bases spanning the gap. The V gene's germline CDR1 is MNHNS and CDR2 SASEGT. The chain's CDR3 is CASSEVGDTQYF. CDR3 DNA sequence: TGTGCCAGCAGTGAAGTCGGAGATACGCAGTATTTT.

The chain is built from TRBV11-2 and TRBJ2-3; 7 bases match TRBD2. Germline CDR1 SGHAT, CDR2 FQNNGV. The trim removed 5 bases at V and 0 bases at J, leaving 8 bases unmatched. This CDR3 contains 16 residues. In nucleotides, the CDR3 is TGTGCCAGCAGCCCTAGAGCGGGACCTAGCACAGATACGCAGTATTTT. Translating gives CASSPRAGPSTDTQYF.

This clone was recorded only once. The rearrangement uses TRBV5-1 and TRBJ1-6, with D possibly TRBD1 on 6 matching bases. V was shortened by 2 bases and J by 3 bases, with 15 bases between the two germline ends. The CDR3 runs to 17 residues. The germline gives CDR1 SGHRS, CDR2 YFSETQ. CDR3 coding DNA: TGCGCCAGCAGCTTAGAGATGACAGGAGACTATAATTCACCCCTCCACTTT. Protein sequence: CASSLEMTGDYNSPLHF.

The CDR3 reads CASSQGNTGRGQETQYF. For the CDR3, the DNA is TGTGCCAGCAGCCAAGGTAATACCGGGAGGGGCCAAGAGACCCAGTACTTC. The genes are TRBV4-2 and TRBJ2-5; TRBD2 matches 8 bases. The J segment lost 1 base and the V segment lost 1 base, leaving 8 bases of the junction unmatched. This CDR3 contains 17 residues. The germline gives CDR1 LGHNA, CDR2 YNFKEQ.

The chain employs TRBV11-3 and TRBJ2-5; 8 bases match TRBD2. The J call may be in error: the DNA end matches TRBJ2-7 better. Per germline, CDR1 SGHNT and CDR2 YENEEA. The CDR3 runs to 15 residues. CDR3 protein: CASSLEPAGAYEQYF. In DNA, the CDR3 is TGTGCCAGCAGCTTAGAGCCAGCGGGGGCCTACGAGCAGTACTTC.

Only a few counts were recorded for this clone. J is TRBJ1-4 and V is TRBV7-9; D is perhaps TRBD1 (6 bases). The length of the CDR3 is 15 residues. Trimming left V 4 bases short and J 4 bases short, with 13 bases between. Germline values: CDR1 SEHNR, CDR2 FQNEAQ (reference sequence). The CDR3 coding sequence is TGTGCCAGCAGCTCCAGGGGAGGGATTAATGAAAAACTGTTTTTT. Its translation is CASSSRGGINEKLFF. Based on the CDR3 plus reference TRBV7-9 and TRBJ1-4, the full variable domain is DTGVSQNPRHKITKRGQNVTFRCDPISEHNRLYWYRQTLGQGPEFLTYFQNEAQLEKSRLLSDRFSAERPKGSFSTLEIQRTEQGDSAMYLCASSSRGGINEKLFFGSGTQLSVL.

This chain connects TRBV27 to TRBJ2-1, with D tentatively TRBD1 (6 bases). This CDR3 has 10 amino acids. Germline V gene data show CDR1 as MNHEY and CDR2 as SMNVEV (reference sequence). Trimming left V 9 bases short and J 12 bases short, with 12 bases between. For the CDR3, the DNA is TGTGCCAGTAATAAAGGGGGGCAGTTCTTC. It encodes CASNKGGQFF.

The chain joins TRBV30 to TRBJ2-1; TRBD2 might be the D (6 bases). The CDR3 length is 14 residues. Per the germline V gene, CDR1 is GTSNPN and CDR2 is SVGIG (reference sequence). Trimming took 0 bases from V and 5 from J, leaving 11 bases between them. The DNA of the CDR3 is TGTGCCTGGAGTGTGACTAGTATCCACAATGAGCAGTTCTTC. Translated, it gives CAWSVTSIHNEQFF.